These 5 T cell receptor beta chains share one sample of origin, sequenced in a study of beta chain features in type 1 diabetes. Expressed TCRB transcripts were sequenced because the isolated RNA had all been reverse transcribed beforehand. Measured with immunoSEQ multiplex PCR; TCRdb has only the in-frame clones, and not every one. The table shows about 220,000 clones, with approximately 10% occurring only once. The sequencing input was central memory CD4+ T cells from blood. These TCRs come from a man between 18 and 35 years old in good health.

In this sample, this clone turned up once. This CDR3 reads CASSFIRTVTGELFF. CDR3 sequence (DNA): TGTGCCAGCAGCTTCATAAGGACAGTTACCGGGGAGCTGTTTTTT. The genes are TRBV7-9 and TRBJ2-2, with D perhaps matching TRBD1 (6 bases). Trimming left V 3 bases short and J 5 bases short, with 13 bases between. In germline, CDR1 is SEHNR, CDR2 FQNEAQ (reference sequence). This CDR3 is built from 15 residues.

This clone was seen a few times. The chain uses TRBV18 and TRBJ2-3, with 7 positions matching TRBD1. Germline CDR1 reads KGHSH; CDR2 reads LQKENI. With V trimmed by 6 bases and J by 3 bases, 6 bases remained unmatched. The CDR3 loop spans 14 amino acids. This CDR3 is CASSLTGNTDTQYF. The CDR3 nucleotides read TGTGCCAGCTCGCTGACAGGGAATACAGATACGCAGTATTTT.

This clone was detected only a few times. The chain employs TRBV10-3 and TRBJ1-2; 7 bases match TRBD1. The J segment lost 3 bases and the V segment lost 5 bases, leaving 3 bases of the junction unmatched. The CDR3 is 13 amino acids. The V gene's germline CDR1 is ENHRY and CDR2 SYGVKD. For the CDR3, the DNA is TGTGCCATCAGTAGGGACAGAGACTATGGCTACACCTTC. Translated: CAISRDRDYGYTF.

The CDR3 coding sequence is TGCAGTGCTAAGGGGGAGACCCAGTACTTC. Translating it yields CSAKGETQYF. The chain carries TRBV20-1 and TRBJ2-5, with D possibly matching TRBD1 (5 bases). The CDR3 spans 10 residues. Germline CDR1 and CDR2: DFQATT and SNEGSKA (reference sequence). V lost 4 bases and J lost 5, with 5 bases in between.

This clone has only a few counts. The J gene is TRBJ2-1, the V gene TRBV19; TRBD1 might be the D (6 bases). Germline V gene data show CDR1 as LNHDA and CDR2 as SQIVND (reference sequence). The CDR3 runs 15 residues. V was shortened by 5 bases and J by 5 bases, with 16 bases between the two germline ends. The CDR3 DNA reads TGTGCCAGTAGTCCCGCCAGGGGCTACGACAATGAGCAGTTCTTC. This gives the protein CASSPARGYDNEQFF.